These T cell receptor beta chains were read from a single sample in a study of T cell responses to AZD1222 COVID-19 vaccine. Generated by immunoSEQ multiplex PCR, the TCRdb table keeps only in-frame clones and is missing some. This sample has 95,000 to 150,000 clones, with roughly 92% found just once. The source was peripheral blood, collected on day 0 of AZD1222 vaccination. All receptors come from an adult in good health. Each CDR3 is given with its conserved first and last residue. D genes are given only for firm matches. Clone size is not always given. Where it is, it says once, few, many or a class for expanded clones.

V gene,J gene,D gene,clone size,CDR3 protein,CDR3 DNA
TRBV30,TRBJ1-2,-,-,CACSSNYGYTF,TGTGCCTGTTCTTCTAACTATGGCTACACCTTC
TRBV10-3,TRBJ1-6,-,-,CAISERATRDSPLHF,TGTGCCATCAGTGAAAGGGCCACTCGGGATTCACCCCTCCACTTT
TRBV10-3,TRBJ1-2,-,-,CAISPDRHLYGYTF,TGTGCCATCAGCCCTGACAGACATCTCTATGGCTACACCTTC
TRBV7-2,TRBJ2-7,-,-,CASSFGQSPYEQYF,TGTGCCAGCAGCTTCGGACAATCACCCTACGAGCAGTACTTC
TRBV12-3/TRBV12-4,TRBJ1-5,-,-,CASSLGDQPQHF,TGTGCCAGCAGTTTAGGGGACCAGCCCCAGCATTTT
TRBV19,TRBJ2-3,TRBD2,-,CASTSGLTDTQYF,TGTGCCAGTACTAGCGGTCTCACAGATACGCAGTATTTT
TRBV7-2,TRBJ1-4,-,-,CASSPGGTQNEKLFF,TGTGCCAGCAGCCCCGGCGGGACACAAAATGAAAAACTGTTTTTT
TRBV19,TRBJ1-3,-,-,CATDRGGNGNTIYF,TGTGCCACCGACCGAGGCGGGAATGGAAACACCATATATTTT
TRBV3-1/TRBV3-2,TRBJ2-7,TRBD2,-,CASSQGTSGAGSYEQYF,TGTGCCAGCAGCCAAGGGACTAGCGGGGCCGGAAGCTACGAGCAGTACTTC
TRBV9,TRBJ1-1,TRBD1,-,CASSFGQGGTEAFF,TGTGCCAGCAGCTTCGGACAGGGGGGGACTGAAGCTTTCTTT
TRBV18,TRBJ1-4,-,-,CASSPVEATNEKLFF,TGTGCCAGCTCACCGGTGGAGGCAACTAATGAAAAACTGTTTTTT
TRBV4-3,TRBJ1-4,TRBD1,-,CASSQGTGTDHEKLFF,TGCGCCAGCAGCCAAGGTACCGGGACAGACCATGAAAAACTGTTTTTT
TRBV30,TRBJ1-6,-,-,CAWSGTVSRTPLHF,TGTGCCTGGAGCGGGACCGTATCCCGTACGCCCCTCCACTTT
TRBV19,TRBJ1-1,-,-,CASSIAVRKEAEAFF,TGTGCCAGTAGTATAGCTGTGAGGAAGGAGGCTGAAGCTTTCTTT
TRBV2,TRBJ2-2,TRBD1,once,CASSEQGASTGELFF,TGTGCCAGCAGTGAGCAGGGGGCGAGCACCGGGGAGCTGTTTTTT
TRBV19,TRBJ1-5,-,-,CASNDGTNNQPQHF,TGTGCCAGCAACGACGGGACAAATAATCAGCCCCAGCATTTT
TRBV7-2,TRBJ2-1,TRBD2,-,CASSLGLASNEQFF,TGTGCCAGCAGCCTGGGACTAGCTTCTAATGAGCAGTTCTTC
TRBV5-1,TRBJ2-1,-,-,CASSLGTGGSYNEQFF,TGCGCCAGCAGCTTGGGAACGGGTGGCTCCTACAATGAGCAGTTCTTC
TRBV24-1,TRBJ1-2,-,-,CATSDRTVNYGYTF,TGTGCCACCAGTGACCGGACAGTTAACTATGGCTACACCTTC
TRBV18,TRBJ2-1,TRBD1,-,CASSPIWDSEPEQFF,TGTGCCAGCTCCCCGATCTGGGACAGCGAACCCGAGCAGTTCTTC
TRBV5-1,TRBJ2-5,-,-,CASSVWGETQYF,TGCGCCAGCAGCGTCTGGGGAGAGACCCAGTACTTC
TRBV6-2/TRBV6-3,TRBJ2-5,TRBD2,few,CASSYLPGRGVETQYF,TGTGCCAGCAGTTACCTTCCGGGACGGGGGGTGGAGACCCAGTACTTC